The 27 T cell receptor beta chains given below trace back to one sample, sequenced in a study of CXCR3-negative and CXCR3-positive naive CD8 T cells. UMI-tagged TRB cDNA libraries were built via 5' RACE. Each CDR3 protein gets one entry in TCRdb, which reprocessed the 5' RACE reads and gives no DNA. The table for this sample gives about 84,000 distinct CDR3 sequences. Study-level points and caveats: Naive cells positive for CXCR3 carried more hydrophobic TRB CDR3s than CXCR3-negative ones.

The antigens for these receptors are not known. The sequenced material came from naive CXCR3+ CD8+ T cells from blood. Regarding subset: CD45RO-CCR7+CD27+CD95- naive CD8+ T cells expressing CXCR3 (TNR3+). The origin of the receptors is a human donor in good health. Some clones in this sample may be carry-over from other donors' samples.

CDR3 protein: CASSPALTGELFF. This chain links TRBV14 with TRBJ2-2. Germline-derived CDR1 and CDR2 are SGHDN and FVKESK. The CDR3 is 13 residues long.

This rearrangement joins TRBV4-1 to TRBJ2-3; TCRdb outputs TRBD2, but without DNA this stays unchecked. The CDR3 has 15 amino acids. Germline CDR1 reads MGHRA; CDR2 reads YSYEKL. The CDR3 loop is CASSQEPARTDTQYF.

This sequence joins TRBV7-9 and TRBJ1-1; TCRdb outputs TRBD1, but without DNA this stays unchecked. Germline V lookup: CDR1 SEHNR, CDR2 FQNEAQ (reference sequence). This CDR3 comprises 15 residues. CDR3 sequence reads: CASSSWGTENTEAFF. Full variable domain (outside the CDR3, taken from reference TRBV7-9 and TRBJ1-1): DTGVSQNPRHKITKRGQNVTFRCDPISEHNRLYWYRQTLGQGPEFLTYFQNEAQLEKSRLLSDRFSAERPKGSFSTLEIQRTEQGDSAMYLCASSSWGTENTEAFFGQGTRLTVV.

J is TRBJ2-7 and V is TRBV28. Germline-derived CDR1 and CDR2 are MDHEN and SYDVKM. This CDR3 region has 14 residues. The CDR3 is CASSPYDSSYEQYF. Looking up the rest from reference TRBV28 and TRBJ2-7 gives the full variable domain: DVKVTQSSRYLVKRTGEKVFLECVQDMDHENMFWYRQDPGLGLRLIYFSYDVKMKEKGDIPEGYSVSREKKERFSLILESASTNQTSMYLCASSPYDSSYEQYFGPGTRLTVT.

The chain is built from TRBV5-1 and TRBJ2-2; TCRdb returns TRBD2, unconfirmable since there is no DNA. CDR1 SGHRS and CDR2 YFSETQ come from the germline V gene. The CDR3 consists of 17 residues. CDR3: CASSSIAGGSYTGELFF. Combining the CDR3 with reference TRBV5-1 and TRBJ2-2 gives the whole variable domain KAGVTQTPRYLIKTRGQQVTLSCSPISGHRSVSWYQQTPGQGLQFLFEYFSETQRNKGNFPGRFSGRQFSNSRSEMNVSTLELGDSALYLCASSSIAGGSYTGELFFGEGSRLTVL.

This sequence joins TRBV6-2 or TRBV6-3 and TRBJ2-4; TCRdb designates TRBD1, a call that cannot be tested without DNA. Germline V gives CDR1 MNHEY, CDR2 SVGEGT. This CDR3 contains 17 residues. CDR3 sequence: CASTQQGPGGAKNIQYF.

The chain carries TRBV25-1 and TRBJ1-2. Germline V gene lookup returns CDR1 MGHDK and CDR2 SYGVNS. The CDR3 is 16 residues long. The CDR3 here is CASSGSKGRLGYGYTF.

CDR3 residues: CASSTSDRAKNIQYF. The genes are TRBV7-9 and TRBJ2-4; TCRdb reports TRBD1, a call that lacks DNA to check it against. Germline V lookup: CDR1 SEHNR, CDR2 FQNEAQ (reference sequence). The CDR3 covers 15 residues. The whole variable domain, filled in from reference TRBV7-9 and TRBJ2-4, reads DTGVSQNPRHKITKRGQNVTFRCDPISEHNRLYWYRQTLGQGPEFLTYFQNEAQLEKSRLLSDRFSAERPKGSFSTLEIQRTEQGDSAMYLCASSTSDRAKNIQYFGAGTRLSVL.

The rearrangement joins TRBV6-5 to TRBJ2-3; the D gene TCRdb calls, TRBD1, cannot be checked with no DNA. This CDR3 is 16 amino acids long. CDR1 is MNHEY and CDR2 is SVGAGI in the germline V gene. CDR3 in amino acids: CASSFDGDRVDRTQYF.

The chain carries TRBV29-1 and TRBJ2-7. The CDR3 loop spans 12 amino acids. Germline V gene lookup returns CDR1 SQVTM and CDR2 ANQGSEA. CDR3: CSVTDLTYEQYF.

This rearrangement joins TRBV21-1 to TRBJ2-7; TCRdb designates TRBD1, a call that cannot be tested without DNA. TRBV21-1 is tagged as a pseudogene. This CDR3 spans 16 amino acids. The CDR3 loop is CASRPPGGTSSYEQYF.

The chain has TRBV7-9 and TRBJ1-6; checking the TCRdb D call of TRBD1 is not possible without DNA. Germline V gene sequence: CDR1 SEHNR, CDR2 FQNEAQ (reference sequence). This CDR3 has 15 residues. The chain's CDR3 is CASSGDTGPRSPLHF.

The chain recombines TRBV27 with TRBJ2-1; without DNA, the TCRdb call of TRBD2 cannot be checked. The germline CDR1 and CDR2 sequences are MNHEY and SMNVEV (reference sequence). This CDR3 is 14 amino acids long. The CDR3 loop reads CASTGTSFLNEQFF.

J is TRBJ2-2 and V is TRBV5-5; TCRdb names TRBD2, which stays unverified in the absence of DNA. The CDR3 spans 18 residues. Germline CDR1 SGHKS, CDR2 YYEKEE (reference sequence). CDR3 protein: CASSPHWFQRGSTGELFF.

The chain recombines TRBV4-3 with TRBJ1-4; TCRdb lists TRBD1, though no DNA is available to test this call. Germline CDR1 and CDR2: LGHNA and YSLEER. The CDR3 sequence is 15 residues long. CDR3 region: CASSQDTGGNEKLFF.

The V and J genes are TRBV7-9 and TRBJ2-4; the TCRdb D gene call, TRBD1, has no DNA to confirm it. Germline CDR1 SEHNR, CDR2 FQNEAQ (reference sequence). The CDR3 is 14 amino acids. CDR3: CASSSRGGVDIQYF.

The chain has TRBV12-3 or TRBV12-4 and TRBJ2-1. The CDR3 sequence is 13 residues long. The CDR3 sequence is CASSLGTSTEQFF.

The V call is TRBV15, the J call TRBJ2-2. The CDR3 runs 16 residues. Per germline, CDR1 LNHNV and CDR2 YYDKDF (reference sequence). The CDR3 protein is CATSSQDFANTGELFF.

The chain combines TRBV5-1 with TRBJ2-7; the D gene TCRdb calls, TRBD1, cannot be checked with no DNA. Germline-derived CDR1 and CDR2 are SGHRS and YFSETQ. The CDR3 length is 14 residues. The CDR3 is CASSLAVRQGEQYF.

CDR3: CASSPLEGGGEKLFF. V is TRBV6-6 and J is TRBJ1-4; the D call of TRBD1 rests on TCRdb alone, since no DNA is present to check it. CDR1 and CDR2 (germline): MNHNY, SVGAGI (reference sequence). The length of the CDR3 is 15 residues.

This CDR3 reads CASSLARDLPDGYTF. V usage is TRBV28 and J usage is TRBJ1-2. CDR3 length equals 15 residues. From germline, CDR1 is MDHEN and CDR2 SYDVKM.

The chain has TRBV4-1 and TRBJ2-7; lacking DNA, the TRBD1 call made by TCRdb goes unchecked. Germline V gene lookup returns CDR1 MGHRA and CDR2 YSYEKL. The CDR3 sequence is 16 residues long. The CDR3 sequence: CASSLPGSGRAYEQYF.

This chain links TRBV11-2 with TRBJ2-1. Germline CDR1 is SGHAT and CDR2 is FQNNGV. The CDR3 extends over 12 amino acids. Here the CDR3 reads CASSLDGNEQFF. Filled out from reference TRBV11-2 and TRBJ2-1, the complete variable domain reads EAGVAQSPRYKIIEKRQSVAFWCNPISGHATLYWYQQILGQGPKLLIQFQNNGVVDDSQLPKDRFSAERLKGVDSTLKIQPAKLEDSAVYLCASSLDGNEQFFGPGTRLTVL.

The CDR3 sequence is CSVESVREYTDTQYF. This chain connects TRBV29-1 to TRBJ2-3. Germline CDR1 and CDR2: SQVTM and ANQGSEA. The CDR3 has 15 amino acids.

The chain uses TRBV28 and TRBJ2-7; the D call of TRBD1 rests on TCRdb alone, since no DNA is present to check it. The CDR3 runs to 19 residues. Germline V gene sequence: CDR1 MDHEN, CDR2 SYDVKM. CDR3: CASSFPNPSRTESSYEQYF. The variable domain in full, completed from reference TRBV28 and TRBJ2-7, reads DVKVTQSSRYLVKRTGEKVFLECVQDMDHENMFWYRQDPGLGLRLIYFSYDVKMKEKGDIPEGYSVSREKKERFSLILESASTNQTSMYLCASSFPNPSRTESSYEQYFGPGTRLTVT.

The gene calls are TRBV28 and TRBJ2-7. From germline, CDR1 is MDHEN and CDR2 SYDVKM. The CDR3 totals 12 residues. CDR3 loop: CASRGIGYEQYF.

Here the CDR3 reads CASSTGGTSGVYEQFF. The chain joins TRBV6-2 or TRBV6-3 to TRBJ2-1; TCRdb picks TRBD2, but there is no DNA to check that call. The CDR3 totals 16 residues. Germline V CDR1 and CDR2: MNHEY, SVGEGT.